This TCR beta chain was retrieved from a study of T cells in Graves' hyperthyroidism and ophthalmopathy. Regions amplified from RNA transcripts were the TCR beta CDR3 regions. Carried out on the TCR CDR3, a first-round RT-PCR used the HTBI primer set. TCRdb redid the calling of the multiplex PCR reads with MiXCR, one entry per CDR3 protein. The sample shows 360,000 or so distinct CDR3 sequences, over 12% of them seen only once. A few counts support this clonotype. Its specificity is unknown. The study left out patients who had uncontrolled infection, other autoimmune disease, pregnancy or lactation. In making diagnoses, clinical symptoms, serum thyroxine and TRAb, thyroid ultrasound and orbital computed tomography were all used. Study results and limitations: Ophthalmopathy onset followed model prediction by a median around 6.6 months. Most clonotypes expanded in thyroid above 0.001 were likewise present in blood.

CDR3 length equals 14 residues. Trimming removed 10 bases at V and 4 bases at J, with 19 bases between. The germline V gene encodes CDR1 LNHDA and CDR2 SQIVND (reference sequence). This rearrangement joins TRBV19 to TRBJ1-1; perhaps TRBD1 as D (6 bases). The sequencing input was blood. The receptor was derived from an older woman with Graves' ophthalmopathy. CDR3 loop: CATSWGQGSTEAFF. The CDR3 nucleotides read TGTGCCACCTCGTGGGGGCAGGGGAGCACTGAAGCTTTCTTT.